A selection of T cell receptor beta chains follows, all from one sample in a study of T cells in Graves' hyperthyroidism and ophthalmopathy. TCRdb reprocessed the multiplex PCR reads via MiXCR and lists one record per CDR3 protein. The sample shows some 720,000 distinct CDR3 sequences, about 16% of them seen only once. The sequenced sample was blood. These receptors all stem from a man aged 18 to 30 with Graves' hyperthyroidism. Each CDR3 is given with its conserved first and last residue. A D gene is named only where the DNA matches it firmly. Clone size is stated in some rows and not others, as once, few, many or a class when expanded.

j_gene,v_gene,abundance,len,d_gene,CDR3nt,CDR3aa
TRBJ2-7,TRBV3-1,few,17,TRBD2,TGTGCCAGCAGACTCACTAGCGGGAGGGCCAGCTCCTACGAGCAGTACTTC,CASRLTSGRASSYEQYF
TRBJ1-4,TRBV14,.,16,.,TGTGCCAGCAGCCCGCTCTCCGGGCCTCGGGGTGAAAAACTGTTTTTT,CASSPLSGPRGEKLFF
TRBJ2-2,TRBV25-1,.,16,.,TGTGCCAGCAGTGACTCCGACAGACCTTACACCGGGGAGCTGTTTTTT,CASSDSDRPYTGELFF
TRBJ2-1,TRBV10-3,many,18,.,TGTGCCATCAGTGAGTCCAACTCGCTCTCGAGCTCCTACAATGAGCAGTTCTTC,CAISESNSLSSSYNEQFF
TRBJ2-4,TRBV19,.,15,TRBD2,TGTGCCAGTAGTATATACGGGAGGGCGGAAAACATTCAGTACTTC,CASSIYGRAENIQYF
TRBJ2-2,TRBV10-3,few,15,.,TGTGCCATCAGTGCTCCACAGGGGAACACCGGGGAGCTGTTTTTT,CAISAPQGNTGELFF
TRBJ1-5,TRBV4-2,.,16,.,TGTGCCAGCAGCCAAGTGGAGGGAAAAAGCAATCAGCCCCAGCATTTT,CASSQVEGKSNQPQHF
TRBJ1-6,TRBV27,.,12,.,TGTGCCAGCAGTCAAAATAATTCACCCCTCCACTTT,CASSQNNSPLHF
TRBJ2-5,TRBV5-6,few,15,.,TGTGCCAGCAGCTTCCGGGGACCAGGGTTAGAGACCCAGTACTTC,CASSFRGPGLETQYF
TRBJ2-5,TRBV9,many,12,.,TGTGCCAGCAGCGTAGGAGGAGAGACCCAGTACTTC,CASSVGGETQYF
TRBJ2-7,TRBV7-2,many,13,.,TGTGCCAGCAGCTTAGACACCACCTACGAGCAGTACTTC,CASSLDTTYEQYF
TRBJ2-7,TRBV6-1,few,13,TRBD2,TGTGCCACCCGAGCGGGAGGAGAGTACGAGCAGTACTTC,CATRAGGEYEQYF
TRBJ2-1,TRBV18,many,13,.,TGTGCCAGCTCACTAACTCGTTACGATGAGCAGTTCTTC,CASSLTRYDEQFF
TRBJ2-1,TRBV28,many,14,TRBD2,TGTGCCAGCAGTTCAGGCGGGAGACACAATGAGCAGTTCTTC,CASSSGGRHNEQFF
TRBJ2-7,TRBV4-3,.,17,TRBD2,TGCGCCAGCAGCCAGGAGCCGGGACTAGCGGGGACCTACGAGCAGTACTTC,CASSQEPGLAGTYEQYF
TRBJ2-5,TRBV28,many,15,TRBD2,TGTGCCAGCAGTCCATCACTAGCGGGAGTTGAGACCCAGTACTTC,CASSPSLAGVETQYF
TRBJ2-1,TRBV7-3,few,15,TRBD2,TGTGCCAGCAGCCGCGGGAGCGGGAGTCTCAATGAGCAGTTCTTC,CASSRGSGSLNEQFF
TRBJ2-1,TRBV7-8,.,12,TRBD1,TGTGCCAGCAGTTCCCGGGACAGGGGACGGTTCTTC,CASSSRDRGRFF
TRBJ2-6,TRBV7-9,few,18,.,TGTGCCAGCAGCTTCCCCGGGTGGACTGACTCTGGGGCCAACGTCCTGACTTTC,CASSFPGWTDSGANVLTF
TRBJ1-1,TRBV6-2/TRBV6-3,many,14,.,TGTGCCAGCAGTTACGGCACCTCCATCCCTGAAGCTTTCTTT,CASSYGTSIPEAFF
TRBJ1-1,TRBV28,many,14,.,TGTGCCAGCAGTTTATCAGCCAGGGGTTTTGGAGCTTTCTTT,CASSLSARGFGAFF
TRBJ2-7,TRBV28,many,15,.,TGTGCCAGCAGTTATCACTCGCGGGACTCCTACGAGCAGTACTTC,CASSYHSRDSYEQYF
TRBJ1-1,TRBV20-1,few,11,.,TGCAGTACAAGGGAAAACACTGAAGCTTTCTTT,CSTRENTEAFF
TRBJ2-5,TRBV4-3,.,15,.,TGCGCCAGCAGCCAGTGGGTGGGACCGGGGGAGACCCAGTACTTC,CASSQWVGPGETQYF
TRBJ2-1,TRBV6-1,many,14,.,TGTGCCAGCTATGACAGATACTCCTACAATGAGCAGTTCTTC,CASYDRYSYNEQFF
TRBJ2-7,TRBV10-3,.,15,TRBD1,TGTGCCATCAGTGAGGGGACAGGGTTATCCTACGAGCAGTACTTC,CAISEGTGLSYEQYF
TRBJ2-5,TRBV2,few,12,TRBD2,TGTGCCAGCAAATTGACTAGCGGCACCATGGACTTC,CASKLTSGTMDF
TRBJ1-5,TRBV9,.,15,.,TGTGCCAGCAGCCTTGCGGGGGGCAAGGCTCAGCCCCAGCATTTT,CASSLAGGKAQPQHF
TRBJ2-2,TRBV7-9,.,11,TRBD1,TGTGCCAGCAGCGCCGACAGGGGACTGTTTTTT,CASSADRGLFF
TRBJ2-1,TRBV29-1,few,15,TRBD2,TGCAGCGGTGGGACTAGCGGGAGTTTCCTCAATGAGCAGTTCTTC,CSGGTSGSFLNEQFF
TRBJ2-2,TRBV6-1,.,12,.,TGTGCCAGCCGACTCGACAGGGGGGAGCTGTTTTTT,CASRLDRGELFF
TRBJ2-1,TRBV24-1,few,12,.,TGTGCCACCAGTGATTTGCCGAATGAGCAGCTCTTC,CATSDLPNEQLF
TRBJ2-1,TRBV30,many,18,.,TGTGCCTGGAGTGGCTCGAACGGCGGTGGGGCCTCCTACAATGAGCAGTTCTTC,CAWSGSNGGGASYNEQFF
TRBJ2-1,TRBV12-3/TRBV12-4,.,15,.,TGTGCCAGCAGTGACGGGCAGGGTACTCCCAATGAGCAGTTCTTC,CASSDGQGTPNEQFF
TRBJ2-3,TRBV7-8,many,17,.,TGTGCCAGCAGCCCCAGGTCGGGGGCCCGTAGCACAGATACGCAGTATTTT,CASSPRSGARSTDTQYF
TRBJ2-1,TRBV7-7,few,14,TRBD2,TGTGCCAGCAGCGTCCTAGCGGGGCGGGATGAGCAGTTCTTC,CASSVLAGRDEQFF
TRBJ2-7,TRBV4-3,.,17,TRBD2,TGCGCCAGCAGCCGGGGACTAGCGGGAGGGGGTTCCTACGAGCAGTACTTC,CASSRGLAGGGSYEQYF
TRBJ2-3,TRBV3-1,many,16,TRBD2,TGTGCCAGCACCCTGACTAGCGCCCGCCCCACAGATACGCAGTATTTT,CASTLTSARPTDTQYF
TRBJ1-2,TRBV28,many,14,.,TGTGCCAGCAGTTACCCGCCACTCTTCGGTGGCTACACCTTC,CASSYPPLFGGYTF
TRBJ2-5,TRBV20-1,many,11,.,TGCAGTGCTAGTCGGGGGAAGACCCAGTACTTC,CSASRGKTQYF
TRBJ2-2,TRBV28,few,12,.,TGTGCCAGCAATCTGGGGGCCGGGGAGCTGTTTTTT,CASNLGAGELFF
TRBJ1-5,TRBV12-3/TRBV12-4,few,16,TRBD1,TGTGCCGGCACCGAGAGGGGGGACAGGGGCAATCAGCCCCAGCATTTT,CAGTERGDRGNQPQHF
TRBJ1-5,TRBV11-3,many,16,.,TGTGCCAGCAGCTTACACTCGACGGGACCGAATCAGCCCCAGCATTTT,CASSLHSTGPNQPQHF
TRBJ2-2,TRBV20-1,.,13,.,TGCAGTGCTAGATGGGGGTTCGCCGGGGAGCTGTTTTTT,CSARWGFAGELFF
TRBJ1-1,TRBV4-3,.,15,.,TGCGCCAGCAGCCACAAAGCAGGAGCCAACACTGAAGCTTTCTTT,CASSHKAGANTEAFF
TRBJ2-7,TRBV11-2,.,16,TRBD1,TGTGCCAGCAGCCAGCCGAGGGGGCGCATCAGGTACGAGCAGTACTTC,CASSQPRGRIRYEQYF
TRBJ1-1,TRBV18,many,12,.,TGTGCCAGCTCACCGATGAACACTGAAGCTTTCTTT,CASSPMNTEAFF
TRBJ2-1,TRBV5-1,few,14,.,TGCGCCAGCAACACTTACGGCTCCTACAATGAGCAGTTCTTC,CASNTYGSYNEQFF
TRBJ2-5,TRBV7-2,many,16,.,TGTGCCAGCAGCTTAGGTCCCCTTAACCAGGGAGGGACCCAGTACTTC,CASSLGPLNQGGTQYF
TRBJ1-4,TRBV19,.,18,.,TGTGCCAGTAGCAAAGGGCCGGGACCCTCGCAAACTAATGAAAAACTGTTTTTT,CASSKGPGPSQTNEKLFF
TRBJ2-7,TRBV28,many,15,.,TGTGCCAGCAGTTTAGGGGGACGGACTGTCTACGAGCAGTACTTC,CASSLGGRTVYEQYF
TRBJ2-6,TRBV20-1,.,17,TRBD2,TGCAGTGCCGGCGGGGGTTTGGGTCGGTCTGGGGCCAACGTCCTGACTTTC,CSAGGGLGRSGANVLTF
TRBJ2-7,TRBV2,few,14,TRBD1,TGTGCCAGCGGTATAAGGACAGGGGAGTACGAGCAGTACTTC,CASGIRTGEYEQYF
TRBJ2-2,TRBV27,few,15,.,TGTGCCAGCAGTTTCACTAGCCTTCCTACCGGGGAGCTGTTTTTT,CASSFTSLPTGELFF